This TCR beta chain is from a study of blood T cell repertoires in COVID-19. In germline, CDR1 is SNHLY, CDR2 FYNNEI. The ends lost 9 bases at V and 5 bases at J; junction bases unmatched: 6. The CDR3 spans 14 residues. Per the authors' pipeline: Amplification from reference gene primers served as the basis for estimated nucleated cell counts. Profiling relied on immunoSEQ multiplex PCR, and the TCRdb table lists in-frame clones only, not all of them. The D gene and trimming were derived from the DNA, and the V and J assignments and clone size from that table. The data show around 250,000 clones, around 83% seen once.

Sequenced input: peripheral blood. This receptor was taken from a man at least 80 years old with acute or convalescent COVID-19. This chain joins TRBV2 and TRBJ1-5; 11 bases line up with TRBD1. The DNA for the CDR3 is TGTGCCAGTAGAGGACAGGGGGCGGATCAGCCCCAGCATTTT. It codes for CASRGQGADQPQHF.